One and the same sample provided the 13 T cell receptor beta chains below, sequenced in a study of blood T cell repertoires in COVID-19. The data were produced by immunoSEQ multiplex PCR, yet TCRdb's version contains in-frame clones alone and is incomplete. The repertoire holds approximately 100,000 clones, with roughly 85% as singletons. Sample: peripheral blood. These receptors all come from a man older than 75 with acute or convalescent COVID-19.

The CDR3 DNA reads TGTGCCAGCAGTTCAACTCAGGGGGTTAGCAATCAGCCCCAGCATTTT. Its translation: CASSSTQGVSNQPQHF. The chain is built from TRBV27 and TRBJ1-5, with TRBD1 matching over 7 bases. J gave up 0 bases and V 4 bases, and 6 bases lay outside the gene matches. The CDR3 spans 16 residues. Germline assignment: CDR1 MNHEY and CDR2 SMNVEV (reference sequence).

V is TRBV5-1 and J is TRBJ2-3; TRBD2 matches at 11 bases. Losses at the gene ends were 6 bases for V and 2 bases for J; bases not matched to a gene: 17. CDR1 is SGHRS, CDR2 YFSETQ, per germline. There are 19 residues in the CDR3. The CDR3 DNA reads TGCGCCAGCACCCCGGAACTAGCGGGAGTAGATCTCTCCACAGATACGCAGTATTTT. This codes for CASTPELAGVDLSTDTQYF.

This chain uses TRBV28 with TRBJ2-5, with D possibly being TRBD2 (5 bases). V was cut by 4 bases and J by 5 bases, with 8 bases left in between. The CDR3 is made up of 12 amino acids. The V gene's germline CDR1 is MDHEN and CDR2 SYDVKM. CDR3 coding DNA: TGTGCCAGCAGTTCCGGGGTTGAGACCCAGTACTTC. Protein sequence: CASSSGVETQYF.

This chain connects TRBV11-2 to TRBJ2-5, with 7 bases identical to TRBD2. Germline CDR1 and CDR2: SGHAT and FQNNGV. The junction had 10 bases not matched to a gene; V was cut back by 5 bases and J by 4 bases. The CDR3 contains 15 residues. As DNA, the CDR3 is TGTGCCAGCAGCCCAGTTGCGGGAGCCCGAGAGACCCAGTACTTC. This encodes CASSPVAGARETQYF.

The V and J genes are TRBV4-1 and TRBJ1-5, with D perhaps TRBD1 (6 bases). Per germline, CDR1 MGHRA and CDR2 YSYEKL. This CDR3 has 15 amino acids. Deletions cut 0 bases from V and 5 bases from J, with 11 bases between. In DNA, the CDR3 is TGCGCCAGCAGCCAAGATGCGGCAGGGGATCAGCCCCAGCATTTT. Encoded protein: CASSQDAAGDQPQHF.

The chain uses TRBV19 and TRBJ2-7, with TRBD1 matching 12 bases. In germline, CDR1 is LNHDA, CDR2 SQIVND (reference sequence). The V gene end was trimmed by 6 bases and the J gene end by 7 bases; junction bases not matched to a gene: 10. The CDR3 totals 15 residues. The CDR3 DNA reads as TGTGCCAGTAGCCGTTTCCGGGACAGGGGGCTTGAGCAGTACTTC. It translates to CASSRFRDRGLEQYF.

V gene TRBV28 combines with J gene TRBJ1-5, with 7 bases that match TRBD1. J lost 8 bases, V lost 3 bases, and 4 bases had no gene match. Germline CDR1 MDHEN, CDR2 SYDVKM. This CDR3 is 13 amino acids long. CDR3 region: CASSFNRGKPQHF. DNA of the CDR3: TGTGCCAGCAGTTTTAACAGGGGCAAGCCCCAGCATTTT.

The chain is built from TRBV10-3 and TRBJ1-1, with D perhaps TRBD1 (5 bases). Germline loops: CDR1 ENHRY, CDR2 SYGVKD. Between the trimmed V and J ends, which lost 0 bases and 1 base, there was a span of 9 bases. The CDR3 is made up of 15 amino acids. The CDR3 nucleotides are TGTGCCATCAGTGAGTCGACAGCCCCGAACACTGAAGCTTTCTTT. Its translation is CAISESTAPNTEAFF.

V usage is TRBV27 and J usage is TRBJ2-7; D possibly corresponds to TRBD2 (5 bases). This CDR3 is built from 14 residues. In germline, CDR1 is MNHEY, CDR2 SMNVEV (reference sequence). With 8 bases removed from V and 3 bases from J, the gap between germline ends came to 17 bases. The CDR3 sequence: CASLPGGGYYEQYF. CDR3 bases: TGTGCCAGCCTCCCCGGAGGAGGTTACTACGAGCAGTACTTC.

This chain connects TRBV24-1 to TRBJ1-5, with TRBD1 as a possible D gene (5 bases). CDR1 KGHDR and CDR2 SFDVKD come from the germline V gene. With 4 bases removed from V and 4 bases from J, the gap between germline ends came to 16 bases. The CDR3 sequence is 16 residues long. This CDR3 reads CATSDPRGGGNQPQHF. Written as DNA, the CDR3 is TGTGCCACCAGTGACCCCCGGGGGGGAGGAAATCAGCCCCAGCATTTT.

V is TRBV19 and J is TRBJ1-2, with no clear D. The CDR3 is made up of 13 amino acids. Germline CDR1 is LNHDA and CDR2 is SQIVND (reference sequence). V gave up 3 bases and J gave up 3 bases, with 8 bases separating them. The CDR3 DNA reads TGTGCCAGTAGTATCGGCGGTTACTATGGCTACACCTTC. This sequence encodes CASSIGGYYGYTF.

This sequence joins TRBV19 and TRBJ1-5; 11 positions agree with TRBD1. The CDR3 contains 18 residues. The V segment lost 6 bases and the J segment 2 bases; nucleotides outside the gene matches: 12. CDR1 LNHDA and CDR2 SQIVND come from the germline V gene (reference sequence). For the CDR3, the DNA is TGTGCCAGTAGACCGCCGGGACAGGGGGTAGGGGGCAATCAGCCCCAGCATTTT. It encodes CASRPPGQGVGGNQPQHF.

The chain recombines TRBV10-1 with TRBJ2-7; D remains ambiguous. The CDR3 has 12 residues. V was shortened by 10 bases and J by 3 bases, with 13 bases between the two germline ends. Germline V gene data show CDR1 as WNHNN and CDR2 as SYGVQD (reference sequence). The CDR3 sequence: CATSVSDYEQYF. The CDR3 bases are TGCGCCACCTCGGTGAGCGACTACGAGCAGTACTTC.